This T cell receptor beta chain was identified in a study of beta chain features in type 1 diabetes. The study's findings and limits: Across all four CD4+ subsets, people with type 1 diabetes showed modestly shorter TCRB CDR3s. Possible PCR preference for shorter templates applied equally to patients and controls. Overrepresentation of cells with high TCR expression could result from cDNA sequencing.

The investigators reverse transcribed all of the isolated RNA, so they sequenced expressed TCRB transcripts. Measured with immunoSEQ multiplex PCR; TCRdb has only the in-frame clones, and not every one. The sample holds a few hundred thousand clones; 14% are singletons and the top ten take 6.7%. This clone was counted a few times. The target antigen is unknown. Purity (above 95%) was reached by all sorted populations. The clonotype comes from a young man in good health. Specimen: central memory CD4+ T cells from blood.

The chain's CDR3 is CASSGQVNQPQHF. CDR3 bases: TGTGCCAGCAGTGGACAGGTCAATCAGCCCCAGCATTTT. This sequence joins TRBV6-5 and TRBJ1-5; TRBD1 aligns across 7 bases. Germline V gives CDR1 MNHEY, CDR2 SVGAGI. There are 13 residues in the CDR3. Trimming at V came to 5 bases and at J to 3 bases, leaving 1 base not matched to a gene.